A single sample gave rise to the 26 T cell receptor beta chains below, sequenced in a study of Ad26.COV2.S vaccination and SARS-CoV-2 variants. Data came from immunoSEQ multiplex PCR; TCRdb stores just in-frame clones and leaves some out. The table lists nearly 95,000 clones, under 90% of them singletons. The sample consisted of peripheral blood, taken after recovery from COVID-19. The source of these receptors is a human donor who had recovered from COVID-19.

This clone was seen only once. This chain connects TRBV18 to TRBJ2-3; 9 positions match TRBD1. This CDR3 spans 15 amino acids. CDR1 is KGHSH, CDR2 LQKENI, per germline. V dropped 5 bases and J dropped 1; count of bases not matched to a gene: 4. CDR3 amino acids: CASSSRTGGTDTQYF. The CDR3 DNA sequence: TGTGCCAGCTCATCTAGGACAGGGGGCACAGATACGCAGTATTTT.

The rearrangement joins TRBV19 to TRBJ2-1; 10 bases align to TRBD2. Germline-derived CDR1 and CDR2 are LNHDA and SQIVND (reference sequence). Trimming took 5 bases from V and 6 from J; bases not matched to a gene: 10. CDR3 length: 16 amino acids. CDR3 residues: CASSAHSGRGGNEQFF. The DNA for the CDR3 is TGTGCCAGTAGTGCTCACAGCGGGAGGGGGGGCAATGAGCAGTTCTTC.

The rearrangement links TRBV12-3 or TRBV12-4 to TRBJ2-3, with unresolved D. Trimming took off 8 bases at V and 5 bases at J, with 8 bases between the two ends. The CDR3 runs to 11 residues. The CDR3 DNA follows: TGTGCCAGCTCCCCAAAAGATACGCAGTATTTT. It codes for CASSPKDTQYF.

The sample holds a few counts of this clone. CDR3 region: CATSDIGQPQHF. The CDR3 DNA is TGTGCCACCAGTGATATTGGCCAGCCCCAGCATTTT. V gene TRBV24-1 combines with J gene TRBJ1-5; D unresolved. Germline V gene sequence: CDR1 KGHDR, CDR2 SFDVKD. The CDR3 covers 12 residues. V dropped 3 bases and J dropped 7 bases, with 6 bases sitting between them.

V gene TRBV28 combines with J gene TRBJ2-1; D is possibly TRBD1 (5 bases). Germline CDR1 is MDHEN and CDR2 is SYDVKM. This CDR3 contains 15 residues. V was shortened by 4 bases and J by 0 bases, with 10 bases between the two germline ends. CDR3 nucleotide sequence: TGTGCCAGCAGTTGGGGCCTCTCCTCCTACAATGAGCAGTTCTTC. Its translation: CASSWGLSSYNEQFF.

The V call is TRBV7-3, the J call TRBJ2-6; 11 nucleotides line up with TRBD1. Germline V lookup: CDR1 SGHTA, CDR2 FQGTGA. V was clipped by 4 bases and J by 2 bases; unmatched bases: 4. The CDR3 has 17 amino acids. Here the CDR3 reads CASSSGQGVPGANVLTF. The CDR3 DNA reads TGTGCCAGCAGCTCGGGACAGGGGGTCCCTGGGGCCAACGTCCTGACTTTC.

The chain couples TRBV15 to TRBJ2-7; D uncertain. The CDR3 totals 12 residues. Per the germline V gene, CDR1 is LNHNV and CDR2 is YYDKDF (reference sequence). Trimming took off 0 bases at V and 4 bases at J, with 4 bases between the two ends. CDR3 bases: TGTGCCACCAGCAGAGACCAATACGAGCAGTACTTC. Translating it yields CATSRDQYEQYF.

V gene TRBV3-1 (or the pseudogene TRBV3-2) combines with J gene TRBJ2-1; 10 bases map to TRBD2. The CDR3 is made up of 18 amino acids. Germline V gene data show CDR1 as LGHDT and CDR2 as YNNKEL (reference sequence). Unmatched junction bases numbered 16, after V lost 4 bases and J lost 7 bases. This CDR3 reads CASSPSRRAGGPNNEQFF. CDR3 bases: TGTGCCAGCAGCCCCTCGAGAAGAGCGGGAGGGCCAAATAATGAGCAGTTCTTC.

V is TRBV20-1 and J is TRBJ1-2; no reliable D call. V lost 6 bases to trimming and J lost 2 bases, with 10 bases between them. The CDR3 covers 12 residues. The germline V gene has CDR1 DFQATT and CDR2 SNEGSKA (reference sequence). As DNA, the CDR3 is TGCAGTGCAAGTACCGGGAACTATGGCTACACCTTC. This sequence encodes CSASTGNYGYTF.

The genes are TRBV14 and TRBJ2-7, with TRBD2 matching 10 bases. The CDR3 runs to 15 residues. Trimming cost V 6 bases and J 3 bases; bases outside gene matches: 8. Germline V gene sequence: CDR1 SGHDN, CDR2 FVKESK. The CDR3 DNA is TGTGCCAGCAGACACCTAGCGGGAGTTCACTACGAGCAGTACTTC. Translation gives CASRHLAGVHYEQYF.

This clone has more than one count but fewer than ten. The chain couples TRBV20-1 to TRBJ1-5; TRBD1 is a possible D gene (6 bases). Germline V lookup: CDR1 DFQATT, CDR2 SNEGSKA (reference sequence). This CDR3 contains 15 residues. The germline V and J ends were trimmed by 3 bases and 6 bases, with 18 bases remaining between them. The CDR3 DNA reads TGCAGTGCTAGTAGACAGGTAGAAGGTACTCAGCCCCAGCATTTT. The encoded protein is CSASRQVEGTQPQHF.

The rearrangement joins TRBV13 to TRBJ2-7, with 11 nucleotides matching TRBD2. Germline assignment: CDR1 PRHDT and CDR2 FYEKMQ (reference sequence). CDR3 length: 15 amino acids. Germline trimming cut 5 bases from V and 5 bases from J; bases unmatched to any gene: 8. As DNA, the CDR3 is TGTGCCAGCAGCCCGGGACTAGCGGACCTCCACGAGCAGTACTTC. This gives the protein CASSPGLADLHEQYF.

The rearrangement uses TRBV7-3 and TRBJ1-6, with unresolved D. CDR3 length: 15 amino acids. The germline gives CDR1 SGHTA, CDR2 FQGTGA. The germline V and J ends were trimmed by 5 bases and 0 bases, with 8 bases remaining between them. The CDR3 protein is CASSPESSYNSPLHF. Here the CDR3 DNA reads TGTGCCAGCAGCCCCGAAAGCTCCTATAATTCACCCCTCCACTTT.

The chain uses TRBV13 and TRBJ1-5; D is uncertain. The CDR3 sequence is 12 residues long. The germline V gene encodes CDR1 PRHDT and CDR2 FYEKMQ (reference sequence). V was clipped by 10 bases and J by 2 bases, with 9 bases between them. The CDR3 protein is CATIKGNQPQHF. The CDR3, as DNA: TGTGCCACCATTAAAGGCAATCAGCCCCAGCATTTT.

This clone was picked up one time. The chain is built from TRBV25-1 and TRBJ1-4; D is undetermined. Trimming removed 4 bases at V and 3 bases at J, with 15 bases between. This CDR3 has 16 residues. Per germline, CDR1 MGHDK and CDR2 SYGVNS. The CDR3 nucleotides are TGTGCCAGCAGTGCCCAAAACAGTTCGTCTAATGAAAAACTGTTTTTT. Amino acids: CASSAQNSSSNEKLFF.

The chain couples TRBV7-2 to TRBJ1-1; weak D call: TRBD1 (5 bases). The V gene's germline CDR1 is SGHTA and CDR2 FQGNSA. The V end was cut by 2 bases, the J end by 0 bases, with 7 bases between. There are 14 residues in the CDR3. The CDR3 protein is CASSLLGLNTEAFF. CDR3 DNA sequence: TGTGCCAGCAGCTTATTGGGGCTGAACACTGAAGCTTTCTTT.

The chain recombines TRBV9 with TRBJ1-2; 7 bases line up with TRBD1. The length of the CDR3 is 16 residues. V gave up 0 bases and J gave up 1 base; unmatched junction bases: 6. CDR1 SGDLS and CDR2 YYNGEE come from the germline V gene. In nucleotides, the CDR3 is TGTGCCAGCAGCGTAGACAAGCAGGGGGTTAACTATGGCTACACCTTC. Protein product: CASSVDKQGVNYGYTF.

The V call is TRBV5-1, the J call TRBJ2-1; D might be TRBD2 (6 bases). CDR1 and CDR2 (germline): SGHRS, YFSETQ. The CDR3 has 15 amino acids. V lost 2 bases to trimming and J lost 1 base, with 10 bases between them. CDR3 sequence reads: CASSLPAGSYNEQFF. CDR3 nucleotides: TGCGCCAGCAGCTTACCCGCGGGGTCCTACAATGAGCAGTTCTTC.

The chain recombines TRBV28 with TRBJ2-3; no definite D call. Germline V lookup: CDR1 MDHEN, CDR2 SYDVKM. V lost 5 bases and J 1 base, leaving 16 bases between the germline ends. CDR3 length: 16 amino acids. Written as DNA, the CDR3 is TGTGCCAGCAGTCCAATCGACTCGATCCGCACAGATACGCAGTATTTT. It is translated as CASSPIDSIRTDTQYF.

The chain employs TRBV5-1 and TRBJ2-3; 7 nucleotides line up with TRBD1. Germline assignment: CDR1 SGHRS and CDR2 YFSETQ. The junction had 14 bases not matched to a gene; V was cut back by 4 bases and J by 0 bases. There are 18 residues in the CDR3. In DNA form, the CDR3 reads TGCGCCAGCAGCGCTAAAACAGGGGCCACTTTTAGCACAGATACGCAGTATTTT. Amino acid sequence: CASSAKTGATFSTDTQYF.

The chain carries TRBV28 and TRBJ1-6, with D possibly matching TRBD1 (6 bases). V gave up 5 bases and J gave up 18 bases, with 17 bases separating them. The CDR3 covers 12 residues. Germline V gives CDR1 MDHEN, CDR2 SYDVKM. CDR3 DNA sequence: TGTGCCAGCAGTCCCTTCAGACAGGCGGCCCACTTT. It encodes CASSPFRQAAHF. Full variable domain (missing parts from reference TRBV28 and TRBJ1-6): DVKVTQSSRYLVKRTGEKVFLECVQDMDHENMFWYRQDPGLGLRLIYFSYDVKMKEKGDIPEGYSVSREKKERFSLILESASTNQTSMYLCASSPFRQAAHFGNGTRLTVT.

The J gene is TRBJ1-1, the V gene TRBV5-6; no clear D. The ends were cut back, 7 bases at V and 3 bases at J, with 16 bases in the middle. This CDR3 spans 14 amino acids. In germline, CDR1 is SGHDT, CDR2 YYEEEE. The CDR3 DNA is TGTGCCAGCTTCCGTCCCGGAGGTCACACTGAAGCTTTCTTT. Its protein is CASFRPGGHTEAFF. Together with reference TRBV5-6 and TRBJ1-1, the CDR3 gives the full variable domain: DAGVTQSPTHLIKTRGQQVTLRCSPKSGHDTVSWYQQALGQGPQFIFQYYEEEERQRGNFPDRFSGHQFPNYSSELNVNALLLGDSALYLCASFRPGGHTEAFFGQGTRLTVV.

The J gene is TRBJ1-1, the V gene TRBV6-6; 9 bases line up with TRBD1. J lost 3 bases, V lost 5 bases, and 1 base had no gene match. Looked up from germline, CDR1 is MNHNY and CDR2 is SVGAGI (reference sequence). The CDR3 length is 13 residues. CDR3 DNA sequence: TGTGCCAGCAGTCGACAGGGGGACACTGAAGCTTTCTTT. Protein product: CASSRQGDTEAFF.

The CDR3 loop reads CASSLGTHLGEQYF. The CDR3 DNA follows: TGTGCCAGCAGCCTTGGGACCCATCTAGGAGAGCAGTACTTC. The gene calls are TRBV28 and TRBJ2-7, with D tentatively TRBD1 or TRBD2 (5 bases each). Germline V gene lookup returns CDR1 MDHEN and CDR2 SYDVKM. V shed 6 bases and J shed 7 bases, with 19 bases lying between them. The CDR3 spans 14 residues.

CDR3 DNA: TGTGCCAGTAGTGGAGGACGGAGCTCTGGGGCCAACGTCCTGACTTTC. Protein product: CASSGGRSSGANVLTF. The chain employs TRBV19 and TRBJ2-6; maybe TRBD2 (5 bases). The ends were cut back, 5 bases at V and 0 bases at J, with 11 bases in the middle. The CDR3 consists of 16 residues. The germline CDR1 and CDR2 sequences are LNHDA and SQIVND (reference sequence).

This sequence joins TRBV14 and TRBJ2-3; unclear D gene. The germline V and J ends were trimmed by 0 bases and 4 bases, with 5 bases remaining between them. Germline values: CDR1 SGHDN, CDR2 FVKESK. The length of the CDR3 is 13 residues. CDR3 nucleotide sequence: TGTGCCAGCAGCCAAGATATGCCAGATACGCAGTATTTT. Its translation: CASSQDMPDTQYF.